This T cell receptor (beta chain) was found in a study of blood T cell repertoires in COVID-19. Overall study: Italy, Spain and the United States were the sources of the convalescent and acute COVID-19 samples. The cDNA or gDNA used as material had been derived from T cells, B-cell-depleted T cells, or PBMCs.

As processed by the authors: Reference gene primers were amplified, and this amplification served to estimate nucleated cell counts. Sequencing used immunoSEQ multiplex PCR; TCRdb keeps in-frame clones, though not all of them. The DNA was the basis for D and trimming; V, J and clone size are from that table. The sample has around 210,000 clones, around 83% seen once. Germline lookup yields CDR1 SGHTA and CDR2 FQGNSA. The CDR3 contains 17 residues. With V trimmed by 0 bases and J by 0 bases, 5 bases remained unmatched. Material for sequencing was peripheral blood. This receptor was taken from a human donor in a cohort sampled during active COVID-19. The chain employs TRBV7-2 and TRBJ2-3; 8 bases fit TRBD2. The CDR3 reads CASSLALLAGSTDTQYF. The DNA of the CDR3 is TGTGCCAGCAGCTTAGCGCTTCTAGCGGGTAGCACAGATACGCAGTATTTT.